This TCR beta chain came from a study of T cell changes during pregnancy in multiple sclerosis (dated by TCRdb to the late 2010s). Study-wide context: The study looked at changes in the T cell repertoire across pregnancy in women with multiple sclerosis.

Reading from cysteine to phenylalanine, the CDR3 counts 14 amino acids. Kept here is only the CDR3 DNA, which spans 42 bases and is read in frame from base 1. The trim is 4 bases for V and 3 bases for J, with a gap of 10 bases between the germline ends. CDR1 and CDR2, looked up from the germline V gene (reference sequence), are MNHNY and SVGAGI. The protocol used for the library was the immunoSEQ multiplex PCR assay. The immuneACCESS repertoire file appears here via TCRdb, limited to in-frame rearrangements. These files lack a portion of the clones; in checked studies, under half of the deficit traces to unresolved V genes, and the cause of the others is not known. This sample lists approximately 47,000 clones; around 90% were detected once. The top ten constitute about 2% of the sample. Of note for this clone: Its antigen remains undetermined. Base qualities were left out, and no much larger clone turns up one base away.

The sequence was collected from a female donor with multiple sclerosis, enrolled in a pregnancy study. Sequencing used peripheral blood, obtained in the first trimester of pregnancy. The rearrangement joined TRBV6-6 to TRBJ1-5; a confident D gene designation cannot be given. The bases read TGTGCCAGCAGTTCCCCAGGAAACAATCAGCCCCAGCATTTT. Translated, it reads CASSSPGNNQPQHF.